The 22 T cell receptor beta chains reported below all come from one sample, sequenced in a study of T cell repertoires in cytomegalovirus infection (dated by TCRdb to the late 2010s). TCRdb names Illumina HiSeq 1500 as the instrument used. In TCRdb, the public reads were trimmed at Q25 with fastp and aligned with MiXCR, with productive beta chains retained. Duplicate CDR3 protein sequences are folded into a single record with the most common DNA and genes. The sample table shows more than 400,000 distinct CDR3 sequences, and about 26% are seen once. Less than 15% of the sample is held by the ten biggest clonotypes. What was sequenced was PBMCs. These receptors originate from a human donor in good health (CMV status not recorded). Some clones in this sample may be carry-over from other donors' samples.

The chain carries TRBV24-1 and TRBJ2-1; D unresolved. V dropped 5 bases and J dropped 7 bases, with 5 bases sitting between them. Germline V gene lookup returns CDR1 KGHDR and CDR2 SFDVKD. CDR3 length equals 11 residues. Here the CDR3 reads CATSVRNEQFF. The CDR3 region has the DNA TGTGCCACCAGTGTTAGGAATGAGCAGTTCTTC.

The chain is built from TRBV7-2 and TRBJ1-1, with 7 bases that match TRBD1. CDR1 and CDR2 (germline): SGHTA, FQGNSA. CDR3 size: 16 residues. With 1 base clipped from V and 6 bases from J, the junction kept 11 bases outside the gene matches. This CDR3 reads CASSLGQGDWGSEAFF. As DNA, the CDR3 is TGTGCCAGCAGCTTAGGACAGGGAGATTGGGGCTCTGAAGCTTTCTTT. The full variable domain, rest sourced from reference TRBV7-2 and TRBJ1-1, is GAGVSQSPSNKVTEKGKDVELRCDPISGHTALYWYRQSLGQGLEFLIYFQGNSAPDKSGLPSDRFSAERTGGSVSTLTIQRTQQEDSAVYLCASSLGQGDWGSEAFFGQGTRLTVV.

This clonotype was seen once. V gene TRBV18 combines with J gene TRBJ2-5, with 8 bases matching TRBD1. The CDR3 runs 18 residues. Losses at the gene ends were 4 bases for V and 5 bases for J; bases not matched to a gene: 18. Germline loops: CDR1 KGHSH, CDR2 LQKENI. CDR3 protein: CASSLNSLLGQGEETQYF. The CDR3 region has the DNA TGTGCCAGCTCACTCAACTCACTTCTTGGACAGGGCGAGGAGACCCAGTACTTC.

This clonotype was found many times. This chain links TRBV6-6 with TRBJ1-1, with D uncertain. The CDR3 is made up of 14 amino acids. The germline gives CDR1 MNHNY, CDR2 SVGAGI (reference sequence). Trimming removed 11 bases from V and 0 bases from J, with 16 bases in between. The DNA for the CDR3 is TGTGCCGCCGCGTCCTGGCGTATGAACACTGAAGCTTTCTTT. It translates to CAAASWRMNTEAFF.

The V and J genes are TRBV19 and TRBJ2-4; a weak D match, TRBD1 (6 bases). The germline gives CDR1 LNHDA, CDR2 SQIVND (reference sequence). V was clipped by 6 bases and J by 5 bases, with 11 bases between them. The CDR3 totals 13 residues. In nucleotides, the CDR3 is TGTGCCAGTAGCCCAGGGGTGGAAAACATTCAGTACTTC. Translated: CASSPGVENIQYF.

V and J are TRBV12-3 or TRBV12-4 and TRBJ1-3; D unresolved. Between the trimmed V and J ends, which lost 2 bases and 1 base, there was a span of 9 bases. This CDR3 contains 15 residues. Written as DNA, the CDR3 is TGTGCCAGCAGTTTACTCCGGAAATCTGGAAACACCATATATTTT. Translation gives CASSLLRKSGNTIYF.

The chain couples TRBV12-3 or TRBV12-4 to TRBJ1-1; D is perhaps TRBD1 (5 bases). Trimming cost V 7 bases and J 3 bases, with 12 bases left between them. The CDR3 runs to 13 residues. The DNA of the CDR3 is TGTGCCAGCACCCGGGACTTGTACACTGAAGCTTTCTTT. This translates into CASTRDLYTEAFF.

This clonotype showed up many times. The V and J genes are TRBV7-8 and TRBJ1-5; D unresolved. V dropped 3 bases and J dropped 3 bases, with 15 bases sitting between them. CDR3 length: 16 amino acids. The germline CDR1 and CDR2 sequences are SGHVS and FQNEAQ. CDR3 amino acids: CASSFSGGYNNQPQHF. The CDR3, as DNA: TGTGCCAGCAGCTTCTCAGGAGGTTATAACAATCAGCCCCAGCATTTT. Full variable domain (remainder filled in from reference TRBV7-8 and TRBJ1-5): GAGVSQSPRYKVAKRGQDVALRCDPISGHVSLFWYQQALGQGPEFLTYFQNEAQLDKSGLPSDRFFAERPEGSVSTLKIQRTQQEDSAVYLCASSFSGGYNNQPQHFGDGTRLSIL.

This clonotype was seen a single time. CDR3 nucleotide sequence: TGTGCCTGGAGCGGCCCCGACCAAGAGACCCAGTACTTC. Translation: CAWSGPDQETQYF. J is TRBJ2-5 and V is TRBV30; D remains ambiguous. This CDR3 region has 13 residues. The ends were cut back, 3 bases at V and 0 bases at J, with 8 bases in the middle. Germline loops: CDR1 GTSNPN, CDR2 SVGIG (reference sequence).

V gene TRBV11-3 combines with J gene TRBJ2-5; D unclear. V was clipped by 4 bases and J by 1 base, with 19 bases between them. The CDR3 covers 17 residues. CDR1 and CDR2 from the germline V gene are SGHNT and YENEEA. The CDR3 reads CASSSRAHNLFQETQYF. DNA for the CDR3: TGTGCCAGCAGCTCACGGGCCCATAACCTTTTCCAAGAGACCCAGTACTTC. Filled out from reference TRBV11-3 and TRBJ2-5, the complete variable domain reads EAGVVQSPRYKIIEKKQPVAFWCNPISGHNTLYWYLQNLGQGPELLIRYENEEAVDDSQLPKDRFSAERLKGVDSTLKIQPAELGDSAVYLCASSSRAHNLFQETQYFGPGTRLLVL.

This chain connects TRBV4-1 to TRBJ2-3; D may match TRBD1 or TRBD2 (6 bases each). CDR1 and CDR2 (germline): MGHRA, YSYEKL. The V and J ends lost 8 bases and 5 bases respectively, with 23 bases between them. CDR3 length: 16 amino acids. The CDR3 DNA follows: TGCGCCAGCGCCAGAGAGGGGGGTAGTTTAGGAGATACGCAGTATTTT. This encodes CASAREGGSLGDTQYF.

This clonotype was picked up a small number of times. The rearrangement uses TRBV14 and TRBJ2-3; no clear D gene. The CDR3 length is 16 residues. Trimming removed 0 bases at V and 0 bases at J, with 10 bases between. Germline V lookup: CDR1 SGHDN, CDR2 FVKESK. This CDR3 is CASSQDPDDSTDTQYF. For the CDR3, the DNA is TGTGCCAGCAGCCAAGATCCCGACGATAGCACAGATACGCAGTATTTT.

The chain carries TRBV11-2 and TRBJ2-3; D might be TRBD1 or TRBD2, each matching 5 bases. V was cut by 5 bases and J by 2 bases, with 17 bases left in between. The CDR3 runs 16 residues. Germline V gives CDR1 SGHAT, CDR2 FQNNGV. CDR3 sequence reads: CASSPALGTATDTQYF. The DNA of the CDR3 is TGTGCCAGCAGCCCCGCTTTGGGGACCGCCACAGATACGCAGTATTTT.

The genes are TRBV6-8 and TRBJ1-1, with a possible D match to TRBD1 (6 bases). The CDR3 has 13 residues. The germline CDR1 and CDR2 sequences are MNHGY and SAAAGT. Trimming shortened V by 7 bases and J by 4 bases, and 13 bases separated the two germline ends. CDR3 sequence: CASTKQGGTEAFF. CDR3 nucleotides: TGTGCCAGCACGAAACAGGGCGGCACTGAAGCTTTCTTT.

The rearrangement links TRBV6-2 or TRBV6-3 to TRBJ2-7, with a weak D call TRBD1 (5 bases). V lost 0 bases and J 4 bases, leaving 13 bases between the germline ends. The CDR3 sequence is 15 residues long. From germline, CDR1 is MNHEY and CDR2 SVGEGT. The CDR3 DNA reads TGTGCCAGCAGTTACTCTCAGGACAACTTATACGAGCAGTACTTC. It specifies CASSYSQDNLYEQYF.

The chain couples TRBV6-2 or TRBV6-3 to TRBJ2-6; D is ambiguous. Trimming left V 0 bases short and J 1 base short, with 13 bases between. The germline CDR1 and CDR2 sequences are MNHEY and SVGEGT. CDR3 length equals 18 residues. The CDR3 protein is CASSYSAAKGSGANVLTF. CDR3 nucleotides: TGTGCCAGCAGTTACTCGGCAGCAAAAGGATCTGGGGCCAACGTCCTGACTTTC.

This clonotype was counted at least ten times. The chain couples TRBV7-2 to TRBJ2-7; perhaps TRBD1 as D (5 bases). This CDR3 spans 13 amino acids. Germline CDR1 is SGHTA and CDR2 is FQGNSA. Trimming left V 4 bases short and J 6 bases short, with 13 bases between. The CDR3 region has the DNA TGTGCCAGCAGCTCTCAGGGCGTGCTCGAGCAGTACGTC. Amino acid sequence: CASSSQGVLEQYV.

This clonotype was detected a few times. V and J are TRBV5-1 and TRBJ2-3; D gene uncertain. The germline V and J ends were trimmed by 2 bases and 2 bases, with 9 bases remaining between them. From germline, CDR1 is SGHRS and CDR2 YFSETQ. There are 14 residues in the CDR3. Written as DNA, the CDR3 is TGCGCCAGCAGCTTCGCGGAGATCACAGATACGCAGTATTTT. Translating gives CASSFAEITDTQYF.

The rearrangement links TRBV11-3 to TRBJ2-1; maybe TRBD2 (6 bases). Germline V lookup: CDR1 SGHNT, CDR2 YENEEA. The CDR3 contains 17 residues. V was trimmed by 0 bases and J by 6 bases, leaving 18 bases between them. The CDR3 region has the DNA TGTGCCAGCAGCTTAGAGTTGTTAGGGGACTCAGCCAATGAGCAGTTCTTC. Its protein product is CASSLELLGDSANEQFF. The entire variable domain, with the rest obtained from reference TRBV11-3 and TRBJ2-1, is as follows: EAGVVQSPRYKIIEKKQPVAFWCNPISGHNTLYWYLQNLGQGPELLIRYENEEAVDDSQLPKDRFSAERLKGVDSTLKIQPAELGDSAVYLCASSLELLGDSANEQFFGPGTRLTVL.

V and J are TRBV24-1 and TRBJ2-1, with 7 bases aligning to TRBD1. Looked up from germline, CDR1 is KGHDR and CDR2 is SFDVKD. The CDR3 loop spans 16 amino acids. Unmatched junction bases numbered 4, after V lost 3 bases and J lost 0 bases. The CDR3: CATSDLTGSSYNEQFF. The DNA of the CDR3 is TGTGCCACCAGTGATCTGACAGGGAGCTCCTACAATGAGCAGTTCTTC.

V usage is TRBV5-6 and J usage is TRBJ2-7, with 7 positions matching TRBD2. J gave up 0 bases and V 4 bases, and 10 bases lay outside the gene matches. Germline assignment: CDR1 SGHDT and CDR2 YYEEEE. The CDR3 covers 16 residues. The DNA for the CDR3 is TGTGCCAGCAGCACCCGACTGCTAGCGGCCTCCTACGAGCAGTACTTC. Translating it yields CASSTRLLAASYEQYF.

The chain couples TRBV9 to TRBJ2-5, with D possibly TRBD2 on 7 matching bases. The germline V gene has CDR1 SGDLS and CDR2 YYNGEE. V lost 0 bases and J 5 bases, leaving 14 bases between the germline ends. The length of the CDR3 is 15 residues. CDR3 bases: TGTGCCAGCAGCGTAGATGTGGGAGGGGGGGAGACCCAGTACTTC. Translated: CASSVDVGGGETQYF.